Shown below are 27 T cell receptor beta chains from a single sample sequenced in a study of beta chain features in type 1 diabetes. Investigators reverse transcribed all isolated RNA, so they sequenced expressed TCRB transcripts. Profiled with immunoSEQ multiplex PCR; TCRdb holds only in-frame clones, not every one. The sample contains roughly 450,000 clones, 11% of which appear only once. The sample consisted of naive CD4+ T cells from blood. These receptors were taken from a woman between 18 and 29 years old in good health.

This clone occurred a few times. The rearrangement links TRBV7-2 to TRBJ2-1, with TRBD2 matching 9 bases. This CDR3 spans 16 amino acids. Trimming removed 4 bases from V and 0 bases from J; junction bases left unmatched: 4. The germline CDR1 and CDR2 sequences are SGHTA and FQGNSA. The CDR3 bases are TGTGCCAGCAGCTCTAGCGGGGCGAGCTCCTACAATGAGCAGTTCTTC. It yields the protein CASSSSGASSYNEQFF. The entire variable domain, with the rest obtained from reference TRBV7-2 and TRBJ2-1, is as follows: GAGVSQSPSNKVTEKGKDVELRCDPISGHTALYWYRQSLGQGLEFLIYFQGNSAPDKSGLPSDRFSAERTGGSVSTLTIQRTQQEDSAVYLCASSSSGASSYNEQFFGPGTRLTVL.

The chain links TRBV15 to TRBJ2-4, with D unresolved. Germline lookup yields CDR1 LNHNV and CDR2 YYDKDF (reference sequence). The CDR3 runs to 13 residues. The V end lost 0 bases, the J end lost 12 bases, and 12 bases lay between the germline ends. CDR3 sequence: CATSRDMNGPQYF. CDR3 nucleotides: TGTGCCACCAGCAGAGATATGAACGGACCTCAGTACTTC.

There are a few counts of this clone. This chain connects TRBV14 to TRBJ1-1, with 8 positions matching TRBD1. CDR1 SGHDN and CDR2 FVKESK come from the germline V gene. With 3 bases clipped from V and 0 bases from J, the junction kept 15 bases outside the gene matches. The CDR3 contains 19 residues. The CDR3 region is CASSHIAQGAPGMNTEAFF. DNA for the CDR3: TGTGCCAGCAGCCACATAGCGCAGGGGGCGCCTGGGATGAACACTGAAGCTTTCTTT.

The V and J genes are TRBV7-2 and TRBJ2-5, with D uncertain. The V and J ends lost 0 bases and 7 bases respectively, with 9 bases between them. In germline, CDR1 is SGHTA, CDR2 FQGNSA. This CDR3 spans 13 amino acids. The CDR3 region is CASSLAHLGTQYF. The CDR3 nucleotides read TGTGCCAGCAGCTTAGCCCATCTGGGGACCCAGTACTTC.

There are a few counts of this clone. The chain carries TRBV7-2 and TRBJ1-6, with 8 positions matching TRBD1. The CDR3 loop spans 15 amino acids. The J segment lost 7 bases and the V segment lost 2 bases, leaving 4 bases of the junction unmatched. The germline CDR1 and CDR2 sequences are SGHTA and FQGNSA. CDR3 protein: CASSLSGQANSPLHF. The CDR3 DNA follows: TGTGCCAGCAGCTTATCGGGACAGGCAAATTCACCCCTCCACTTT.

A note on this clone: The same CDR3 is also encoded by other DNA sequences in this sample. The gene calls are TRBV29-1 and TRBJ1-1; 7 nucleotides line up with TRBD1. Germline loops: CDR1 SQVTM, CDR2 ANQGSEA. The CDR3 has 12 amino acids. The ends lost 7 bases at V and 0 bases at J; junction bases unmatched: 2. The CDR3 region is CSGGQLNTEAFF. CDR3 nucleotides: TGCAGCGGGGGACAGTTGAACACTGAAGCTTTCTTT.

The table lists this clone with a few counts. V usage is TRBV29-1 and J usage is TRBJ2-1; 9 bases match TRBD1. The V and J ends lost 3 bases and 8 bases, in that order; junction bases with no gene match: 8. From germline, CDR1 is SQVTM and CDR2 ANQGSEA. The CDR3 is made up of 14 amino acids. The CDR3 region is CSVDQRDRVHEQFF. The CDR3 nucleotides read TGCAGCGTTGATCAAAGGGACAGGGTGCATGAGCAGTTCTTC.

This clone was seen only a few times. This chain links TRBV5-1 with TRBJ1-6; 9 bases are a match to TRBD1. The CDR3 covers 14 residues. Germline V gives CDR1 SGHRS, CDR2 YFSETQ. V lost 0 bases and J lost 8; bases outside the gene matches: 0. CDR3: CASSLGTGDSPLHF. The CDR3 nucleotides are TGCGCCAGCAGCTTGGGGACAGGGGATTCACCCCTCCACTTT.

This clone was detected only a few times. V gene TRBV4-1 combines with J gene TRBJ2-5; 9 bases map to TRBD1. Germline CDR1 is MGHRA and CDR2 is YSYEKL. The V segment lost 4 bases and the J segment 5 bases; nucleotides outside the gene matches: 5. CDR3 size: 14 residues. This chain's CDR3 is CASSLQGAGETQYF. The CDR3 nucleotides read TGCGCCAGCAGCCTACAGGGGGCTGGGGAGACCCAGTACTTC.

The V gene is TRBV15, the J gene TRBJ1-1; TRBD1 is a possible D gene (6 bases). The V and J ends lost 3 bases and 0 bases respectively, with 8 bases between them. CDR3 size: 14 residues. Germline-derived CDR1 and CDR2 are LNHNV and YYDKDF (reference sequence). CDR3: CATSRGHLNTEAFF. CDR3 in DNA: TGTGCCACCAGCAGGGGACACCTGAACACTGAAGCTTTCTTT.

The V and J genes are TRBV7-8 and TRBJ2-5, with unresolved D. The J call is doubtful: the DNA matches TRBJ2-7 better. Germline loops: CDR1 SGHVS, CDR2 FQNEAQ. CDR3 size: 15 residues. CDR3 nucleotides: TGTGCCAGCAGCCCTCGTAGGATGTCTAGCTACGAGCAGTACTTC. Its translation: CASSPRRMSSYEQYF.

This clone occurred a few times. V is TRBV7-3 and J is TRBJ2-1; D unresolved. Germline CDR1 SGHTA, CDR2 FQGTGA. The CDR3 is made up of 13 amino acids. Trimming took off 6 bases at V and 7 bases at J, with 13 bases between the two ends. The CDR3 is CASSPGSSNEQFF. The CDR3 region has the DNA TGTGCCAGCAGTCCTGGGTCCTCTAATGAGCAGTTCTTC.

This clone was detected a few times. The CDR3 coding sequence is TGTGCCAGCAGCGTAGACCAGGGGGGCTACAATGAGCAGTTCTTC. Protein sequence: CASSVDQGGYNEQFF. This chain links TRBV9 with TRBJ2-1, with a tentative D call TRBD1 (7 bases). The CDR3 length is 15 residues. Germline assignment: CDR1 SGDLS and CDR2 YYNGEE. V lost 0 bases and J 3 bases, leaving 10 bases between the germline ends.

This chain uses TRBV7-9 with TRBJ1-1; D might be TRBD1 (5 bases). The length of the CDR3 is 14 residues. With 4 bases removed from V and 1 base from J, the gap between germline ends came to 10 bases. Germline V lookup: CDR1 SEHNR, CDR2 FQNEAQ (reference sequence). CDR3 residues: CASSSNRRNTEAFF. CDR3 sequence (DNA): TGTGCCAGCAGCTCGAACAGGAGGAACACTGAAGCTTTCTTT.

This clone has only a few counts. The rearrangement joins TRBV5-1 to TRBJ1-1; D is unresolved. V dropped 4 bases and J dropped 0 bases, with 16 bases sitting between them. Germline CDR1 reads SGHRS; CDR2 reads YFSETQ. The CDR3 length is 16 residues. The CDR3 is CASSLSGSTMNTEAFF. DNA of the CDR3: TGCGCCAGCAGCCTCAGCGGATCGACTATGAACACTGAAGCTTTCTTT.

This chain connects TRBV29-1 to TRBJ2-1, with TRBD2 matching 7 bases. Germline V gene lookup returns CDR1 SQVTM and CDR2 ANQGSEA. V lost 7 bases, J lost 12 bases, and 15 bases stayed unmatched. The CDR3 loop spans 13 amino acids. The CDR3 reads CSGEGSGWTRQFF. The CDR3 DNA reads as TGCAGCGGTGAGGGTAGCGGGTGGACCAGGCAGTTCTTC.

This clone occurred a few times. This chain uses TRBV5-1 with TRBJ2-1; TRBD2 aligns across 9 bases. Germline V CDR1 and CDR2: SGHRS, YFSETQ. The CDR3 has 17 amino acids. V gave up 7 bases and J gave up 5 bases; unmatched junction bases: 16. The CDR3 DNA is TGCGCCAGCGCAAAAAGTAGGTCTAGCGGGAATAACAATGAGCAGTTCTTC. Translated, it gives CASAKSRSSGNNNEQFF.

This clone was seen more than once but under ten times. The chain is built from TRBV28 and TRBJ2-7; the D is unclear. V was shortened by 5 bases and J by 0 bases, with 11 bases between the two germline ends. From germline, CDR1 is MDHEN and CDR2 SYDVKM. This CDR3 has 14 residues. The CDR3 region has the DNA TGTGCCAGCAGTCCCGACCGAGTCTCCTACGAGCAGTACGTC. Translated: CASSPDRVSYEQYV.

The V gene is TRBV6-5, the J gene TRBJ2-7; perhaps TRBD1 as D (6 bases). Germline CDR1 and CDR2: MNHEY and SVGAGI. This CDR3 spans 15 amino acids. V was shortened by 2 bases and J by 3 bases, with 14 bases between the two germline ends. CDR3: CASSYADRGGYEQYF. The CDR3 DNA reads TGTGCCAGCAGTTACGCCGACAGAGGGGGCTACGAGCAGTACTTC.

In DNA form, the CDR3 reads TGTGCCAGCAGCTTAATTCAGGCAGATACGCAGTATTTT. Translation: CASSLIQADTQYF. The gene calls are TRBV7-9 and TRBJ2-3; D is ambiguous. Trimming stripped 2 bases from V and 4 bases from J, with 7 bases between. This CDR3 is built from 13 residues. Germline V CDR1 and CDR2: SEHNR, FQNEAQ (reference sequence).

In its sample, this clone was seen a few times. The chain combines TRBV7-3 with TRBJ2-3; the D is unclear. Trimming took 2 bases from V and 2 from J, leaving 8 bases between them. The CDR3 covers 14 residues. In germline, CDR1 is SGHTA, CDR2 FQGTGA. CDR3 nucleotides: TGTGCCAGCAGCTTACTCCCTGACACAGATACGCAGTATTTT. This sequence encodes CASSLLPDTDTQYF.

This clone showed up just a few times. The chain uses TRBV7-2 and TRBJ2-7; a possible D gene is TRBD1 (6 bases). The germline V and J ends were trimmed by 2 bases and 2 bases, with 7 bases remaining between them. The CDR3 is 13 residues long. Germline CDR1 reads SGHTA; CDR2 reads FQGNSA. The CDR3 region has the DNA TGTGCCAGCAGCTTACAGGGGACCTACGAGCAGTACGTC. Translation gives CASSLQGTYEQYV.

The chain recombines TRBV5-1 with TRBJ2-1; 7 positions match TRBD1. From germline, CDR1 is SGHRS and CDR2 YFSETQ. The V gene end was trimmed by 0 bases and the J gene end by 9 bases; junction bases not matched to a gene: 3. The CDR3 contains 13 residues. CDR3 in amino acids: CASSLGQGSEQFF. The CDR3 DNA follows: TGCGCCAGCAGCTTGGGACAGGGCAGTGAGCAGTTCTTC.

CDR3 in DNA: TGTGCCAGCAGCTTCTCCCACTATGGCTACACCTTC. Translating it yields CASSFSHYGYTF. V gene TRBV5-6 combines with J gene TRBJ1-2; no reliable D call. Germline CDR1 reads SGHDT; CDR2 reads YYEEEE. CDR3 length: 12 residues. V was trimmed by 2 bases and J by 3 bases, leaving 5 bases between them.

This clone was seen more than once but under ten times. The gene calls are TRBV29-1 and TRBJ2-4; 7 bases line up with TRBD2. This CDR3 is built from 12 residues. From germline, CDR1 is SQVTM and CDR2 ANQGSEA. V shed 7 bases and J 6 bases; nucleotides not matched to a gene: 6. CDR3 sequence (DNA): TGCAGCGCTGGGCTAGCGGTAAACATTCAGTACTTC. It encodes CSAGLAVNIQYF.

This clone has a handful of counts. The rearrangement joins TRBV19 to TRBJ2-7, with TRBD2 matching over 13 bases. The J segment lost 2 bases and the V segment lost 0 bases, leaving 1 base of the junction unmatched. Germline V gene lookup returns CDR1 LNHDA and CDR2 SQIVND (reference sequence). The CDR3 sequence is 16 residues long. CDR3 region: CASSIDGLAGAYEQYF. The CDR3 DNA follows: TGTGCCAGTAGTATAGATGGACTAGCGGGAGCCTACGAGCAGTACTTC.

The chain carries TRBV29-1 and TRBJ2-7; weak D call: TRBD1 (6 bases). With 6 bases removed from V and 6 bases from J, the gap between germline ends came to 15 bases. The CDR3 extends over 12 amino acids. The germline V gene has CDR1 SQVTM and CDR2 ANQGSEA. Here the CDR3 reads CSVTGTLLEQYF. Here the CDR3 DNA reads TGCAGCGTAACCGGGACACTACTCGAGCAGTACTTC.